This T cell receptor (beta chain) was found in a study of T-cell reconstitution after alpha-beta-depleted transplantation in children. This clonotype was seen more than once but under ten times. V lost 1 base and J lost 5, with 15 bases in between. Germline CDR1 LGHNA, CDR2 YNFKEQ. The CDR3 is 16 amino acids. Molecular barcoding with unique molecular identifiers was used for the TCRbeta library. TCRdb re-derived calls from the PCR reads in MiXCR, one entry per CDR3 protein. The sample has about 470,000 distinct CDR3 sequences; around two fifths are singletons. The chain recombines TRBV4-2 with TRBJ2-1; D possibly corresponds to TRBD2 (6 bases). This clonotype was obtained from a girl aged 2-15 years with aplastic anemia, due to receive a stem cell transplant. The sample in question was PBMCs, obtained before TCRalphabeta/CD19-depleted stem cell transplant. The CDR3 spells CASSQARGAGNNEQFF. DNA for the CDR3: TGTGCCAGCAGCCAAGCCCGTGGAGCGGGTAACAATGAGCAGTTCTTC.